This passage covers 23 T cell receptor beta chains from one sample sequenced in a study of OX40 agonist ivuxolimab in advanced cancers. Libraries were built with the immunoSEQ multiplex PCR assay. Not all clones reach the TCRdb copy of this immuneACCESS table, which keeps in-frame sequences only. Checked studies attribute under half of the gap to unresolved V genes and leave the rest unexplained. The sample contains some 130,000 clones, 75% to 90% of them found a single time. Roughly 0.59% of the sample is in the top ten clones. The sample in question was CD4+ or CD8+ T cells sorted from blood, obtained in a trial of the OX40 agonist ivuxolimab. The origin of the receptors is an adult with an advanced solid tumor such as melanoma, head and neck, liver or kidney cancer.

The chain combines TRBV6-5 with TRBJ1-2, with a weak D call TRBD1 (5 bases). The germline gives CDR1 MNHEY, CDR2 SVGAGI. This CDR3 has 13 amino acids. Between the trimmed V and J ends, which lost 0 bases and 7 bases, there was a span of 9 bases. The CDR3 region is CASSYSGAGGYTF. The DNA for the CDR3 is TGTGCCAGCAGTTACTCAGGGGCTGGTGGCTACACCTTC.

This rearrangement joins TRBV28 to TRBJ2-7; TRBD1 matches at 7 bases. This CDR3 has 15 residues. The germline CDR1 and CDR2 sequences are MDHEN and SYDVKM. With 6 bases clipped from V and 0 bases from J, the junction kept 8 bases outside the gene matches. This CDR3 is CASRTGTANSYEQYF. For the CDR3, the DNA is TGTGCCAGCAGGACCGGGACAGCCAACTCCTACGAGCAGTACTTC.

V gene TRBV6-1 combines with J gene TRBJ2-1; 7 bases map to TRBD1. The ends lost 6 bases at V and 1 base at J; junction bases unmatched: 3. CDR1 MNHNS and CDR2 SASEGT come from the germline V gene. The CDR3 covers 14 residues. For the CDR3, the DNA is TGTGCCAGCAGGACAGGGATGTCCTACAATGAGCAGTTCTTC. Its protein product is CASRTGMSYNEQFF.

The chain uses TRBV10-3 and TRBJ1-5; D is unresolved. CDR1 and CDR2 (germline): ENHRY, SYGVKD. V lost 6 bases, J lost 4 bases, and 7 bases lay in between. CDR3 length: 12 amino acids. The CDR3 loop reads CAISPRNQPQHF. The DNA of the CDR3 is TGTGCCATCAGCCCGAGAAATCAGCCCCAGCATTTT.

The sample holds one count of this clone. The V call is TRBV5-5, the J call TRBJ1-2; TRBD1 is a possible D gene (5 bases). CDR1 SGHKS and CDR2 YYEKEE come from the germline V gene (reference sequence). The CDR3 covers 14 residues. Trimming took off 4 bases at V and 5 bases at J, with 15 bases between the two ends. Here the CDR3 DNA reads TGTGCCAGCAGCAGGGGAGGAGAGGTATATGGCTACACCTTC. Translating gives CASSRGGEVYGYTF.

The chain carries TRBV7-2 and TRBJ1-2; D might be TRBD1 (6 bases). With 5 bases removed from V and 4 bases from J, the gap between germline ends came to 11 bases. Germline V lookup: CDR1 SGHTA, CDR2 FQGNSA. The CDR3 length is 13 residues. CDR3 in amino acids: CASSPRGTYGYTF. The CDR3, as DNA: TGTGCCAGCAGCCCAAGGGGGACCTATGGCTACACCTTC.

The genes are TRBV14 and TRBJ1-5; the match to TRBD1 covers 7 bases. V lost 6 bases and J lost 4; bases outside the gene matches: 3. Per the germline V gene, CDR1 is SGHDN and CDR2 is FVKESK. This CDR3 is 13 amino acids long. In DNA form, the CDR3 reads TGTGCCAGCAGTCCAGGGGGGAATCAGCCCCAGCATTTT. Its protein is CASSPGGNQPQHF.

This sequence joins TRBV30 and TRBJ2-7, with D unresolved. CDR1 and CDR2 (germline): GTSNPN, SVGIG (reference sequence). This CDR3 contains 13 residues. The V end lost 0 bases, the J end lost 7 bases, and 13 bases lay between the germline ends. The CDR3 bases are TGTGCCTGGAGTGTAAGAAATAGGGATGAGCAGTACTTC. Its protein product is CAWSVRNRDEQYF. The entire variable domain, with the rest obtained from reference TRBV30 and TRBJ2-7, is as follows: SQTIHQWPATLVQPVGSPLSLECTVEGTSNPNLYWYRQAAGRGLQLLFYSVGIGQISSEVPQNLSASRPQDRQFILSSKKLLLSDSGFYLCAWSVRNRDEQYFGPGTRLTVT.

J is TRBJ2-7 and V is TRBV5-1; D is unclear. The CDR3 extends over 10 amino acids. V lost 1 base, J lost 5 bases, and 1 base lay in between. Per germline, CDR1 SGHRS and CDR2 YFSETQ. CDR3 in DNA: TGCGCCAGCAGCTTGAACGAGCAGTACTTC. Encoded protein: CASSLNEQYF.

The chain joins TRBV4-3 to TRBJ2-2; possible D gene TRBD2, 7 bases. This CDR3 spans 15 amino acids. Trimming pared 6 bases from V and 2 bases from J, leaving 13 bases between. Germline V CDR1 and CDR2: LGHNA, YSLEER. The CDR3 sequence is CASREGGSNTGELFF. The CDR3 DNA reads as TGCGCCAGCAGGGAGGGGGGGTCAAACACCGGGGAGCTGTTTTTT.

The genes are TRBV19 and TRBJ2-1; the match to TRBD2 covers 16 bases. With V trimmed by 3 bases and J by 2 bases, 4 bases remained unmatched. In germline, CDR1 is LNHDA, CDR2 SQIVND (reference sequence). This CDR3 spans 18 amino acids. CDR3 protein: CASSIMGLAGGAYNEQFF. CDR3 nucleotides: TGTGCCAGTAGTATCATGGGACTAGCGGGGGGGGCCTACAATGAGCAGTTCTTC.

J is TRBJ2-2 and V is TRBV6-6; no clear D gene. With 2 bases removed from V and 0 bases from J, the gap between germline ends came to 7 bases. The germline gives CDR1 MNHNY, CDR2 SVGAGI (reference sequence). The CDR3 has 15 amino acids. CDR3 amino acids: CASSYGQANTGELFF. In DNA form, the CDR3 reads TGTGCCAGCAGTTACGGTCAGGCGAACACCGGGGAGCTGTTTTTT.

V usage is TRBV7-8 and J usage is TRBJ1-2; 10 nucleotides line up with TRBD1. The junction had 10 bases not matched to a gene; V was cut back by 5 bases and J by 10 bases. In germline, CDR1 is SGHVS, CDR2 FQNEAQ. The CDR3 contains 14 residues. The CDR3 reads CASSLREGQGTYTF. The CDR3 DNA is TGTGCCAGCAGCCTCAGGGAGGGACAGGGGACCTACACCTTC.

This chain links TRBV7-2 with TRBJ1-4, with 8 positions matching TRBD1. V lost 1 base, J lost 10 bases, and 14 bases stayed unmatched. Germline V gene lookup returns CDR1 SGHTA and CDR2 FQGNSA. The CDR3 covers 17 residues. In nucleotides, the CDR3 is TGTGCCAGCAGCTTAGGGTGGTTTTCGGACAGGGCAGCAAAACTGTTTTTT. Translated, it gives CASSLGWFSDRAAKLFF.

About this clone itself: Additional DNA sequences in this sample encode the identical CDR3. The V and J genes are TRBV5-1 and TRBJ1-2; TRBD1 matches 7 bases. Germline CDR1 reads SGHRS; CDR2 reads YFSETQ. The trim removed 3 bases at V and 4 bases at J, leaving 3 bases unmatched. There are 13 residues in the CDR3. DNA of the CDR3: TGCGCCAGCAGCTCGCGGGACAGCTATGGCTACACCTTC. Protein product: CASSSRDSYGYTF.

The sample holds one count of this clone. The V gene is TRBV5-6, the J gene TRBJ2-6, with D possibly TRBD1 on 5 matching bases. The germline V and J ends were trimmed by 3 bases and 4 bases, with 11 bases remaining between them. CDR3 length: 15 residues. Germline assignment: CDR1 SGHDT and CDR2 YYEEEE. CDR3 residues: CASSSSRAGANVLTF. The CDR3 DNA sequence: TGTGCCAGCAGCTCTTCCAGGGCCGGGGCCAACGTCCTGACTTTC.

The rearrangement links TRBV4-3 to TRBJ2-3, with 7 bases identical to TRBD2. The CDR3 is made up of 16 amino acids. Germline assignment: CDR1 LGHNA and CDR2 YSLEER. The J segment lost 2 bases and the V segment lost 1 base, leaving 6 bases of the junction unmatched. The CDR3 spells CASSQVTAGPTDTQYF. The CDR3, as DNA: TGCGCCAGCAGCCAAGTAACAGCGGGACCCACAGATACGCAGTATTTT.

The genes are TRBV15 and TRBJ2-5; 10 positions agree with TRBD1. Germline V lookup: CDR1 LNHNV, CDR2 YYDKDF (reference sequence). V gave up 4 bases and J gave up 4 bases; unmatched junction bases: 6. There are 15 residues in the CDR3. DNA for the CDR3: TGTGCCACCAGCAAGAGGACAGGGGGTGGAGAGACCCAGTACTTC. As protein: CATSKRTGGGETQYF.

The chain links TRBV29-1 to TRBJ2-4, with D uncertain. The CDR3 loop spans 13 amino acids. Germline CDR1 and CDR2: SQVTM and ANQGSEA. V was pared by 6 bases and J by 0 bases, with 9 bases between. CDR3: CSVRPVAKNIQYF. The CDR3 coding sequence is TGCAGCGTCCGACCCGTAGCCAAAAACATTCAGTACTTC.

This chain connects TRBV6-1 to TRBJ2-3, with D possibly TRBD2 on 7 matching bases. Germline CDR1 is MNHNS and CDR2 is SASEGT. The V end was cut by 4 bases, the J end by 0 bases, with 17 bases between. The length of the CDR3 is 17 residues. The CDR3 protein is CASSGEVGGPSTDTQYF. Here the CDR3 DNA reads TGTGCCAGCAGTGGCGAAGTGGGGGGGCCTAGCACAGATACGCAGTATTTT.

This chain joins TRBV10-3 and TRBJ1-1; D call uncertain. Germline V lookup: CDR1 ENHRY, CDR2 SYGVKD. This CDR3 is 15 amino acids long. Trimming removed 4 bases at V and 6 bases at J, with 18 bases between. CDR3 region: CAISAGHELSAEAFF. CDR3 DNA: TGTGCCATCAGTGCAGGCCATGAGTTGTCGGCTGAAGCTTTCTTT.

The chain combines TRBV27 with TRBJ2-7; no firm D call. Germline lookup yields CDR1 MNHEY and CDR2 SMNVEV (reference sequence). This CDR3 is built from 14 residues. V gave up 3 bases and J gave up 5 bases, with 14 bases separating them. Written as DNA, the CDR3 is TGTGCCAGCAGTTTGGCCGGCCCTGGCGACGAGCAGTACTTC. This encodes CASSLAGPGDEQYF.

The rearrangement uses TRBV29-1 and TRBJ2-2, with D unclear. The CDR3 length is 12 residues. V lost 5 bases and J lost 3, with 7 bases in between. CDR1 is SQVTM, CDR2 ANQGSEA, per germline. CDR3 amino acids: CSVKRDTGELFF. CDR3 nucleotides: TGCAGCGTTAAAAGGGACACCGGGGAGCTGTTTTTT.